These 5 T cell receptor beta chains share one sample of origin, sequenced in a study of cytomegalovirus exposure and HLA in healthy donors. Assay: immunoSEQ multiplex PCR; the TCRdb copy retains only in-frame clones and omits some. The sample holds more than 250,000 clones, 90% seen once. Input material: PBMCs. These receptors were taken from a woman aged 30 to 39 in good health and CMV-seronegative.

The CDR3 region is CASRDRKNEKLFF. DNA of the CDR3: TGTGCCAGCAGGGACAGGAAGAATGAAAAACTGTTTTTT. The chain combines TRBV6-5 with TRBJ1-4; 7 bases fit TRBD1. The length of the CDR3 is 13 residues. V trimming: 6 bases; J trimming: 5 bases; junction bases outside the gene matches: 3. From germline, CDR1 is MNHEY and CDR2 SVGAGI.

This chain connects TRBV30 to TRBJ2-5; D gene uncertain. Germline CDR1 reads GTSNPN; CDR2 reads SVGIG (reference sequence). CDR3 length: 13 residues. V was pared by 0 bases and J by 5 bases, with 10 bases between. The CDR3: CAWSVQGLETQYF. In DNA form, the CDR3 reads TGTGCCTGGAGTGTACAAGGGCTCGAGACCCAGTACTTC.

This clone occurred once. The gene calls are TRBV7-2 and TRBJ1-1; D unresolved. Germline V gives CDR1 SGHTA, CDR2 FQGNSA. This CDR3 comprises 13 residues. The V gene lost 0 bases and the J gene lost 8 bases, with 10 bases spanning the gap. The CDR3 spells CASSLAPRTEAFF. CDR3 DNA sequence: TGTGCCAGCAGCTTAGCGCCCCGAACAGAAGCTTTCTTT.

The genes are TRBV9 and TRBJ2-1; 9 bases are shared with TRBD2. This CDR3 is built from 17 residues. Losses at the gene ends were 1 base for V and 5 bases for J; bases not matched to a gene: 10. Per germline, CDR1 SGDLS and CDR2 YYNGEE. The CDR3 nucleotides read TGTGCCAGCAGCGTACGACGTGCGGGAGGGTCCCACAATGAGCAGTTCTTC. Its protein product is CASSVRRAGGSHNEQFF.

This clone was detected a few times. The V gene is TRBV7-9, the J gene TRBJ1-1, with no clear D. The CDR3 has 11 residues. Germline values: CDR1 SEHNR, CDR2 FQNEAQ (reference sequence). Trimming took 10 bases from V and 1 from J, leaving 7 bases between them. The CDR3 nucleotides are TGTGCCACTCTAGCGAACACTGAAGCTTTCTTT. This codes for CATLANTEAFF.